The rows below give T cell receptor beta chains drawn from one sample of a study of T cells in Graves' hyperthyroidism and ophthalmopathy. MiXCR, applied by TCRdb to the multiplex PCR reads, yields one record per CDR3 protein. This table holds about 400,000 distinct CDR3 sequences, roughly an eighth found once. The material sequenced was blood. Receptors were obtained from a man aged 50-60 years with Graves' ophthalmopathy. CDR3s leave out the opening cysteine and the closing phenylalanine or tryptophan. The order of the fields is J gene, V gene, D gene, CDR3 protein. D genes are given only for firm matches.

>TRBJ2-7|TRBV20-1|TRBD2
SASELAGGALEQY
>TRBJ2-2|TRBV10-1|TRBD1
ASSESLQGAGELF
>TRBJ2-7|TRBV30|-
AGRGGYEQY
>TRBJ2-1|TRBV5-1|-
ASSLEPISYNEQF
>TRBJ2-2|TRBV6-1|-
ASSIEGLTGELF
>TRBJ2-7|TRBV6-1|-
ASTLSGSTYEQY
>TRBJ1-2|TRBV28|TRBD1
ASSFPGQGAVYGYT
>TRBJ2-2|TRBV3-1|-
ASSQNTGELF
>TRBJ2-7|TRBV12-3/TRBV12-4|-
ASRLGGGAISYEQY
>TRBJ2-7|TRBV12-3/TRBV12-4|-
ASHRGNSYEQY
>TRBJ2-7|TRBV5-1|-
ASSSAIQDYEQY
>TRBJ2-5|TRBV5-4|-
ASSPERGETQY
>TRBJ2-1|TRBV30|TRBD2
AWSELAGGGEQF
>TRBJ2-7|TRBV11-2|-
ASSPGGSVGEQY
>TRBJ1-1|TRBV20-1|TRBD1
SAAVGTANTEAF
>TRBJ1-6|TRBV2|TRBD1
ASSDTGQGNSPLH
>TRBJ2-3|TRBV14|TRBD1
ASSHGQGNTDTQY
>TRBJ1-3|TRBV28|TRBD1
ASSTNIQGSSGNTIY
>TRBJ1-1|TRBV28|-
ASSSPGSPTTEAF
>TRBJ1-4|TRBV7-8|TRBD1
ASSLARTGQANEKLF
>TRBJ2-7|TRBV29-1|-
SVLFVRSSYEQY
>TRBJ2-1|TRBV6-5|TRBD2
AGSYSTSGTRDEQF